The clone carrying this T cell receptor (beta chain) came up a few times. TCRdb reassembled clones from the PCR reads with MiXCR. The sample lists some 15,000 clones, about 12% seen once, with more than 15% in the top ten. The data are from a study of metastatic and nonmetastatic thyroid tumors. No treatment had been given to any patient before thyroid surgery. This sequence originates from a female donor with papillary thyroid cancer or a benign thyroid nodule (not recorded which). Some clones in this sample may be carry-over from other donors' samples. Sequenced: tumor tissue.

The CDR3 DNA reads TGTGCCAGCAGCTACACGGGCACCCCCGGGGAAAAACTGTTTTTT. Protein sequence: CASSYTGTPGEKLFF. J is TRBJ1-4 and V is TRBV14, with D unclear. The V end was cut by 5 bases, the J end by 8 bases, with 18 bases between. CDR3 length equals 15 residues. From germline, CDR1 is SGHDN and CDR2 FVKESK.